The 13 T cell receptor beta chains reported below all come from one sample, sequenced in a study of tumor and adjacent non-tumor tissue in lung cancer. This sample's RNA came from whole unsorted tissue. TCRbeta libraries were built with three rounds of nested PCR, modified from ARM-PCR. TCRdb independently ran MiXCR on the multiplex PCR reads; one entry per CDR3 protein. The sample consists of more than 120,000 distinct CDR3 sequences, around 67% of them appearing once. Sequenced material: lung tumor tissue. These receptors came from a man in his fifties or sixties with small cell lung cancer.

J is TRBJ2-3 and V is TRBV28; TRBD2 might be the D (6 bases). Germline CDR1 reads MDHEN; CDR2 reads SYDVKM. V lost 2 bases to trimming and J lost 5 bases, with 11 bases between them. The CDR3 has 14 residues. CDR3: CASSLLPGGDTQYF. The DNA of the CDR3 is TGTGCCAGCAGTTTACTCCCCGGGGGAGATACGCAGTATTTT.

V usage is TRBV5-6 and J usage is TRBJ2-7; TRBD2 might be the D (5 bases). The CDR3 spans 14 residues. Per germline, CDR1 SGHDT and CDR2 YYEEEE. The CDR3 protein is CANSHRDYLYEQYV. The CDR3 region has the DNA TGTGCCAACAGCCACAGAGACTACCTCTACGAGCAGTACGTC.

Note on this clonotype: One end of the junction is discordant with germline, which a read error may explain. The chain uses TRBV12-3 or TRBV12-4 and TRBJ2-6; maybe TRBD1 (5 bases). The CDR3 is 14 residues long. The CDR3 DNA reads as TGTGCCAACAGTTTGCGCTCTGGGGCCAATGTCCTGACTTTC. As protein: CANSLRSGANVLTF.

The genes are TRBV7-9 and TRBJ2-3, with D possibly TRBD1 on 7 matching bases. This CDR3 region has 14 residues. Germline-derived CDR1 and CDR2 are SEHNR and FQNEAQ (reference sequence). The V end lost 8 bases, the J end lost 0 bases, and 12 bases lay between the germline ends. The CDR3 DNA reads TGTGCCAGCGGGGGGACAGCTAGCACAGATACGCAGTATTTT. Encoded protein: CASGGTASTDTQYF.

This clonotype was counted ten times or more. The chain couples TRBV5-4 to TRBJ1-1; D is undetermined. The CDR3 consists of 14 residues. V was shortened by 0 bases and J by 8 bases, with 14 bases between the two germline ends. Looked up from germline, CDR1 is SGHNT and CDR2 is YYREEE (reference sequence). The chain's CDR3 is CASSLDGSVKEAFF. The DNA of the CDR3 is TGTGCCAGCAGCTTGGATGGGTCGGTTAAAGAAGCTTTCTTT.

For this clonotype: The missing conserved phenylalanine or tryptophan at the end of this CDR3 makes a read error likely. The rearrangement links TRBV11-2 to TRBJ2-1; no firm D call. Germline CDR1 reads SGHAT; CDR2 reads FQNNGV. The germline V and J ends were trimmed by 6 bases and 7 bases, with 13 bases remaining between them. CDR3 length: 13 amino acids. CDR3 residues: CASSFVLNNEQFI. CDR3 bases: TGTGCCAGCAGTTTCGTGCTCAATAATGAGCAGTTCATC.

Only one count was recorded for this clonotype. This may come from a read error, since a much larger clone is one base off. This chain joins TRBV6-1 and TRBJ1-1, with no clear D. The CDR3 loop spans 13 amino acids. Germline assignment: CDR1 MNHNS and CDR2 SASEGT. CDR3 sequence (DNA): TGTGCCAGCATCCTGCAGGCGAACACTGAAACTTTCTTT. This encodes CASILQANTETFF.

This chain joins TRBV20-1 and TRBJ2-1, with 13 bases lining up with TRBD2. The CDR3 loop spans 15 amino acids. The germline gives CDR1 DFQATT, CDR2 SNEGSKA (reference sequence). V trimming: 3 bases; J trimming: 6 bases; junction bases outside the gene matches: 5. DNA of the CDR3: TGCAGTGCTAGTAGACTAGCGGGAGGTCTCAATGAGCAGTTCTTC. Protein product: CSASRLAGGLNEQFF.

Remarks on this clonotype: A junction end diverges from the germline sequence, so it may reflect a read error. The DNA of the CDR3 is TGTTCCAGTAGCTTAAGAGGGGGGCCAGGAGATACGCAGTGTTTT. Protein product: CSSSLRGGPGDTQCF. The V and J genes are TRBV7-9 and TRBJ2-3, with D perhaps given as TRBD1 or TRBD2 (6 bases each). Germline-derived CDR1 and CDR2 are SEHNR and FQNEAQ (reference sequence). This CDR3 contains 15 residues.

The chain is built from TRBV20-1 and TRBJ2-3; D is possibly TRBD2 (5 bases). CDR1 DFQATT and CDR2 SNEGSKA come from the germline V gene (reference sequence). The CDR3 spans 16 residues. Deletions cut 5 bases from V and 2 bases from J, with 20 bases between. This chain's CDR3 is CSAESLSEGFTDTQYF. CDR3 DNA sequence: TGCAGTGCTGAGTCCTTAAGCGAGGGATTCACAGATACGCAGTATTTT.

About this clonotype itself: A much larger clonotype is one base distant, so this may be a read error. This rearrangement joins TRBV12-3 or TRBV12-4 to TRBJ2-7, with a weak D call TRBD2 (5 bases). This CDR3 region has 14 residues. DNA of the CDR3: TGTGTCAGCAGTTCGGACTTCTCCTCCTACGAGCAGTACTTC. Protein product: CVSSSDFSSYEQYF.

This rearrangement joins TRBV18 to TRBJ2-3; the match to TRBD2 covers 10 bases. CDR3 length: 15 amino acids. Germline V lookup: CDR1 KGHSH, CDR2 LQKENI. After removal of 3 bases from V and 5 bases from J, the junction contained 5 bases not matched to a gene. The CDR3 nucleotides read TGTGCCAGCTCACCGGCCTTAGCGGGGGGAGATACGCAGTATTTT. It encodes CASSPALAGGDTQYF.

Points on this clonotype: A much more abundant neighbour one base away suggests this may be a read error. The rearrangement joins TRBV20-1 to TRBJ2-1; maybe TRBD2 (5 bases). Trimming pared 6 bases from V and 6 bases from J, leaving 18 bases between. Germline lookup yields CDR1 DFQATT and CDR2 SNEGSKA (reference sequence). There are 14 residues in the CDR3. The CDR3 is CSATCTRVGNEQFF. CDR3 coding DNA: TGCAGTGCCACCTGTACTAGGGTGGGCAATGAGCAGTTCTTC.